The clone carrying this T cell receptor beta chain was observed once. These data belong to a study of blood T cell repertoires in COVID-19. Study background: The study drew acute and convalescent COVID-19 samples from the United States, Italy and Spain. T cells, B-cell-depleted T cells, or PBMCs supplied cDNA or gDNA.

As handled by the study authors: Estimated nucleated cell counts came from reference gene primer amplification. Profiling relied on immunoSEQ multiplex PCR, and the TCRdb table lists in-frame clones only, not all of them. V and J calls and clone size are given by that table; D and trimming were obtained from the DNA. The repertoire consists of tens of thousands of clones, with roughly 80% occurring once and the leading ten covering around 4.2%. The CDR3 spans 16 residues. Per germline, CDR1 LGHDT and CDR2 YNNKEL (reference sequence). V lost 2 bases to trimming and J lost 0 bases, with 11 bases between them.

The gene calls are TRBV3-1 (or the pseudogene TRBV3-2) and TRBJ1-3; no reliable D call. Material: peripheral blood. This clonotype originated in a woman in her forties or fifties with acute or convalescent COVID-19. The CDR3 region is CASSQLGLNSGNTIYF. The CDR3 nucleotides are TGTGCCAGCAGCCAACTCGGGTTAAACTCTGGAAACACCATATATTTT.